This T cell receptor (beta chain) was documented in a study of blood T cell repertoires in COVID-19. Study context: Nucleic acid was either cDNA or gDNA, and it came from T cells, B-cell-depleted T cells, or PBMCs.

Per the authors' pipeline: From reference gene primer amplification, estimates of nucleated cell counts were derived. Assay: immunoSEQ multiplex PCR; the TCRdb copy retains only in-frame clones and omits some. V, J and clone size derive from that table, while D and trimming were established from the DNA sequence. The sample contains some 250,000 clones, around 90% of which appear only once. Germline V gene sequence: CDR1 GTSNPN, CDR2 SVGIG (reference sequence). V lost 2 bases and J 5 bases, leaving 7 bases between the germline ends. CDR3 length: 13 residues. V gene TRBV30 combines with J gene TRBJ1-6, with unresolved D. What was sequenced was peripheral blood. This receptor was identified in a human donor in a cohort sampled during active COVID-19. CDR3 loop: CAWSKSDNSPLHF. The DNA of the CDR3 is TGTGCCTGGAGTAAGTCGGATAATTCACCCCTCCACTTT.